This T cell receptor (beta chain) is from a study of blood T cell repertoires in COVID-19. As for the study in general: The United States, Italy and Spain were the sources of the acute and convalescent COVID-19 samples. PBMCs, B-cell-depleted T cells, or T cells were the source of the cDNA or gDNA that made up the material.

Data came from immunoSEQ multiplex PCR; TCRdb stores just in-frame clones and leaves some out. The data contain some 340,000 clones, around four fifths of them seen just once; the ten biggest clones take up roughly 3%. This CDR3 comprises 13 residues. Trimming took 4 bases from V and 7 from J, leaving 14 bases between them. Germline loops: CDR1 SGHRS, CDR2 YFSETQ. This chain joins TRBV5-1 and TRBJ1-2; D call uncertain. The sequenced material came from peripheral blood. This receptor was identified in a man aged 25-40 years with active or convalescent COVID-19. Written as DNA, the CDR3 is TGCGCCAGCAGCCCCTCGAGCCGGTTTGGCTACACCTTC. Its translation: CASSPSSRFGYTF.